This entry describes one TCR beta chain. Measured with immunoSEQ multiplex PCR; TCRdb has only the in-frame clones, and not every one. Of roughly 210,000 clones listed, 87% are singletons. The CDR3 is 15 amino acids. The V gene lost 4 bases and the J gene lost 6 bases, with 18 bases spanning the gap. Germline loops: CDR1 MDHEN, CDR2 SYDVKM. Participants had their cohort set by participant-reported clinical history. The data were obtained in a study of blood T cell repertoires in COVID-19. Study summary: Before being deemed recovered, Cohort 3 donors had two negative PCRs, clearance, or symptom resolution.

The V and J genes are TRBV28 and TRBJ1-1; D perhaps matches TRBD1 (5 bases). This clonotype was obtained from a man younger than 40 in a cohort exposed to, infected with or recovered from COVID-19 (not recorded which). Material: PBMCs or T cells enriched from blood (not recorded which). CDR3 coding DNA: TGTGCCAGCAGTTCCTCGACCCCGGACACCCCTGAAGCTTTCTTT. It specifies CASSSSTPDTPEAFF.